The entry below gives a single T cell receptor beta chain sequence along with its context. TCRdb's table, derived via immunoSEQ multiplex PCR, lists solely in-frame clones and lacks some. The sample lists some 60,000 clones, roughly 90% occurring once. This record comes from a study of T cell changes during pregnancy in multiple sclerosis. Germline trimming cut 5 bases from V and 8 bases from J; bases unmatched to any gene: 8. This CDR3 has 14 amino acids. Germline V CDR1 and CDR2: SGHTA, FQGNSA. The source of this sequence is a female donor with multiple sclerosis, enrolled in a pregnancy study. The chain couples TRBV7-2 to TRBJ2-1; 8 bases map to TRBD2. This sample comprised peripheral blood, obtained after pregnancy. The chain's CDR3 is CASSRQTSADEQFF. In nucleotides, the CDR3 is TGTGCCAGCAGCCGGCAGACTAGCGCCGATGAGCAGTTCTTC.